This T cell receptor beta chain was retrieved from a study of T cell responses to AZD1222 COVID-19 vaccine. Study observations and caveats: Regions left unmutated in variants are reportedly the target of nearly half of spike-specific TCRs.

Points on this clone: What it recognizes is unknown.

This CDR3 spans 14 amino acids. Looked up from germline, CDR1 is SGHRS and CDR2 is YFSETQ. V was shortened by 5 bases and J by 5 bases, with 13 bases between the two germline ends. Clones were sequenced by immunoSEQ multiplex PCR, and TCRdb holds only the in-frame ones, with some missing. Here the sample spans approximately 100,000 clones, about 89% being singletons. The source was peripheral blood, collected on day 0 of AZD1222 vaccination. This rearrangement joins TRBV5-1 to TRBJ1-4; no definite D call. The receptor was derived from an adult in good health. The CDR3 nucleotides read TGCGCCAGCAGTCCGTTGGGCTTCAATGAAAAACTGTTTTTT. Encoded protein: CASSPLGFNEKLFF. The full variable domain, rest sourced from reference TRBV5-1 and TRBJ1-4, is KAGVTQTPRYLIKTRGQQVTLSCSPISGHRSVSWYQQTPGQGLQFLFEYFSETQRNKGNFPGRFSGRQFSNSRSEMNVSTLELGDSALYLCASSPLGFNEKLFFGSGTQLSVL.